The 5 T cell receptor beta chains below were found in one sample sequenced in a study of shared clonotypes between healthy human individuals. TCRdb's table, derived via immunoSEQ multiplex PCR, lists solely in-frame clones and lacks some. The sample includes about 2 million clones, 95% of them seen just once. The sample taken for sequencing was naive CD4+ T cells sorted from blood. Subset meaning: CD45RA+ positively selected. All receptors come from a man aged 18 to 30 in good health.

The chain couples TRBV18 to TRBJ2-3; possible D gene TRBD2, 7 bases. V was cut by 1 base and J by 4 bases, with 12 bases left in between. Germline CDR1 KGHSH, CDR2 LQKENI. The CDR3 is made up of 15 amino acids. DNA for the CDR3: TGTGCCAGCTCACCACGGGCGGGGGCATCAGATACGCAGTATTTT. This codes for CASSPRAGASDTQYF.

This sequence joins TRBV6-1 and TRBJ1-6; D gene unclear. Germline loops: CDR1 MNHNS, CDR2 SASEGT. CDR3 length: 14 residues. Trimming removed 10 bases from V and 0 bases from J, with 10 bases in between. The CDR3 coding sequence is TGTGCCACTCTAGGGAGCTCCTATAATTCACCCCTCCACTTT. Residues: CATLGSSYNSPLHF.

The CDR3 region has the DNA TGTGCCAGCAGTCCAACCCCAATTCATGGCTACACCTTC. Protein product: CASSPTPIHGYTF. The J gene is TRBJ1-2, the V gene TRBV28; D uncertain. The CDR3 totals 13 residues. From germline, CDR1 is MDHEN and CDR2 SYDVKM. Trimming cost V 5 bases and J 6 bases, with 13 bases left between them.

Only one count was recorded for this clone. The same CDR3 can be traced to other DNA sequences in this sample. The rearrangement uses TRBV6-5 and TRBJ2-7, with TRBD1 as a possible D gene (6 bases). Germline values: CDR1 MNHEY, CDR2 SVGAGI. Trimming cost V 6 bases and J 4 bases, with 13 bases left between them. This CDR3 comprises 13 residues. CDR3 sequence reads: CASSRLGTYEQYF. The CDR3 DNA is TGTGCCAGCAGCCGGCTAGGGACATACGAGCAGTACTTC.

For this clone: At the DNA level, this CDR3 is encoded by other sequences in the same sample as well. The chain uses TRBV19 and TRBJ2-5; D gene unclear. Germline V gene sequence: CDR1 LNHDA, CDR2 SQIVND (reference sequence). V was cut by 1 base and J by 5 bases, with 11 bases left in between. There are 14 residues in the CDR3. The CDR3, as DNA: TGTGCCAGTAGTATAGGAGGTGGGGTGGAGACCCAGTACTTC. Encoded protein: CASSIGGGVETQYF.